Presented here are 16 T cell receptor beta chains from one specimen sequenced in a study of blood T cell repertoires in COVID-19. The data were produced by immunoSEQ multiplex PCR, yet TCRdb's version contains in-frame clones alone and is incomplete. This sample has 100,000 to 150,000 clones, with 88% found just once. Material for sequencing was peripheral blood. Receptors originate from a man aged 45-60 years with acute or convalescent COVID-19.

The chain employs TRBV5-1 and TRBJ2-7; D is unclear. Trimming cost V 2 bases and J 2 bases, with 17 bases left between them. From germline, CDR1 is SGHRS and CDR2 YFSETQ. The CDR3 totals 16 residues. CDR3 amino acids: CASSFSSSFNPYEQYF. The CDR3 coding sequence is TGCGCCAGCAGCTTTTCCAGTTCCTTCAACCCCTACGAGCAGTACTTC.

CDR3 in amino acids: CASSRSGRISYNEQFF. The CDR3 region has the DNA TGTGCCAGCAGCCGTAGCGGGAGGATTTCCTACAATGAGCAGTTCTTC. The chain combines TRBV28 with TRBJ2-1; 10 nucleotides align to TRBD2. Unmatched junction bases numbered 6, after V lost 6 bases and J lost 1 base. This CDR3 is 16 amino acids long. Germline CDR1 and CDR2: MDHEN and SYDVKM. Filled out from reference TRBV28 and TRBJ2-1, the complete variable domain reads DVKVTQSSRYLVKRTGEKVFLECVQDMDHENMFWYRQDPGLGLRLIYFSYDVKMKEKGDIPEGYSVSREKKERFSLILESASTNQTSMYLCASSRSGRISYNEQFFGPGTRLTVL.

In its sample, this clone was seen once. The V call is TRBV6-5, the J call TRBJ2-7; 9 bases map to TRBD1. The CDR3 extends over 14 amino acids. V lost 6 bases, J lost 4 bases, and 7 bases stayed unmatched. CDR1 and CDR2 from the germline V gene are MNHEY and SVGAGI. The CDR3 is CASRRTGEAYEQYF. For the CDR3, the DNA is TGTGCCAGCAGAAGGACAGGGGAGGCGTACGAGCAGTACTTC.

The J gene is TRBJ2-5, the V gene TRBV6-6, with D unclear. CDR1 and CDR2 from the germline V gene are MNHNY and SVGAGI (reference sequence). The CDR3 length is 11 residues. Trimming left V 4 bases short and J 5 bases short, with 5 bases between. CDR3 nucleotide sequence: TGTGCCAGCAGTTTCGGGGAGACCCAGTACTTC. Amino acids: CASSFGETQYF.

Remarks on this clone: The same CDR3 arises from other DNA sequences in this sample as well. The chain carries TRBV11-2 and TRBJ2-3, with 7 bases matching TRBD2. Germline V lookup: CDR1 SGHAT, CDR2 FQNNGV. The CDR3 is made up of 15 amino acids. J gave up 0 bases and V 3 bases, and 3 bases lay outside the gene matches. In DNA form, the CDR3 reads TGTGCCAGCAGCTTCCGCGGGGGAAGCACAGATACGCAGTATTTT. Protein sequence: CASSFRGGSTDTQYF.

The V call is TRBV19, the J call TRBJ1-2; maybe TRBD1 (6 bases). The ends were cut back, 5 bases at V and 2 bases at J, with 18 bases in the middle. Germline V lookup: CDR1 LNHDA, CDR2 SQIVND (reference sequence). The CDR3 length is 16 residues. The CDR3 DNA reads TGTGCCAGTAGTCCGCGTCCCCTGACAGGAAACTATGGCTACACCTTC. This translates into CASSPRPLTGNYGYTF.

V is TRBV27 and J is TRBJ1-4; D uncertain. The V end was cut by 5 bases, the J end by 0 bases, with 10 bases between. The CDR3 extends over 15 amino acids. CDR1 MNHEY and CDR2 SMNVEV come from the germline V gene (reference sequence). The CDR3 is CASSNSGATNEKLFF. CDR3 coding DNA: TGTGCCAGCAGTAATTCGGGTGCAACTAATGAAAAACTGTTTTTT.

The chain has TRBV5-4 and TRBJ2-3; 7 bases align to TRBD2. V lost 3 bases to trimming and J lost 5 bases; unmatched junction nucleotides: 0. The CDR3 covers 12 residues. Germline values: CDR1 SGHNT, CDR2 YYREEE (reference sequence). The CDR3 DNA follows: TGTGCCAGCAGCTGGGGGGGAGATACGCAGTATTTT. Its translation is CASSWGGDTQYF.

As to this clone: Other DNA sequences of this sample code for an identical CDR3. The chain recombines TRBV10-3 with TRBJ1-5, with 7 nucleotides matching TRBD1. The junction had 4 bases not matched to a gene; V was cut back by 6 bases and J by 5 bases. Germline V CDR1 and CDR2: ENHRY, SYGVKD. This CDR3 has 13 residues. CDR3 loop: CAISIRGDQPQHF. CDR3 coding DNA: TGTGCCATCAGCATCAGGGGGGATCAGCCCCAGCATTTT.

The sample holds a few counts of this clone. V and J are TRBV5-1 and TRBJ1-5; 7 nucleotides match TRBD1. The CDR3 is made up of 15 amino acids. V was clipped by 4 bases and J by 11 bases; unmatched bases: 15. Germline CDR1 and CDR2: SGHRS and YFSETQ. The CDR3 bases are TGCGCCAGCAGCACAGGGACAGCCGAGGCATCAGCCCAGCATTTT. Protein product: CASSTGTAEASAQHF.

The V call is TRBV5-1, the J call TRBJ2-3, with D tentatively TRBD1 (6 bases). The CDR3 has 15 amino acids. From germline, CDR1 is SGHRS and CDR2 YFSETQ. V lost 3 bases, J lost 1 base, and 12 bases lay in between. The CDR3 DNA reads as TGCGCCAGCAGCTGGGGGCCCGAACGCACAGATACGCAGTATTTT. It translates to CASSWGPERTDTQYF. Full variable domain (remainder filled in from reference TRBV5-1 and TRBJ2-3): KAGVTQTPRYLIKTRGQQVTLSCSPISGHRSVSWYQQTPGQGLQFLFEYFSETQRNKGNFPGRFSGRQFSNSRSEMNVSTLELGDSALYLCASSWGPERTDTQYFGPGTRLTVL.

This clone showed up just once. The chain uses TRBV5-1 and TRBJ2-5, with D maybe TRBD1 (5 bases). The V end was cut by 5 bases, the J end by 3 bases, with 17 bases between. CDR3 length: 15 residues. The germline CDR1 and CDR2 sequences are SGHRS and YFSETQ. This CDR3 is CASSEQDPAEETQYF. As DNA, the CDR3 is TGCGCCAGCAGTGAACAGGATCCGGCCGAAGAGACCCAGTACTTC.

The rearrangement uses TRBV19 and TRBJ1-4; possibly TRBD1 for D (6 bases). The germline gives CDR1 LNHDA, CDR2 SQIVND (reference sequence). This CDR3 has 14 residues. Trimming removed 7 bases at V and 6 bases at J, with 15 bases between. The CDR3 coding sequence is TGTGCCAGTACCCGGGGTCAGGGGTATGAAAAACTGTTTTTT. Translating gives CASTRGQGYEKLFF.

The chain couples TRBV3-1 (or the pseudogene TRBV3-2) to TRBJ1-1; D gene unclear. The CDR3 sequence is 13 residues long. The germline V gene has CDR1 LGHDT and CDR2 YNNKEL (reference sequence). V lost 7 bases and J lost 4, with 13 bases in between. The DNA of the CDR3 is TGTGCCAGCACCAGAGGGAAGGGCACTGAAGCTTTCTTT. The encoded protein is CASTRGKGTEAFF.

This chain connects TRBV9 to TRBJ1-1, with 9 nucleotides matching TRBD1. From germline, CDR1 is SGDLS and CDR2 YYNGEE. The CDR3 extends over 15 amino acids. The J segment lost 2 bases and the V segment lost 1 base, leaving 3 bases of the junction unmatched. The CDR3 DNA follows: TGTGCCAGCAGCGTATGGACAGGGGCTAACACTGAAGCTTTCTTT. Amino acids: CASSVWTGANTEAFF. Variable domain in full (rest from reference TRBV9 and TRBJ1-1): DSGVTQTPKHLITATGQRVTLRCSPRSGDLSVYWYQQSLDQGLQFLIQYYNGEERAKGNILERFSAQQFPDLHSELNLSSLELGDSALYFCASSVWTGANTEAFFGQGTRLTVV.

The gene calls are TRBV29-1 and TRBJ2-3; TRBD1 agrees at 8 bases. From germline, CDR1 is SQVTM and CDR2 ANQGSEA. CDR3 length: 11 amino acids. V trimming: 5 bases; J trimming: 5 bases; junction bases outside the gene matches: 0. Here the CDR3 reads CSVTGGDTQYF. CDR3 in DNA: TGCAGCGTTACAGGGGGAGATACGCAGTATTTT.